The sequence of this TCR beta chain was determined in a study of cytomegalovirus exposure and HLA in healthy donors. Study-wide findings and caveats: Within the data, a cluster of highly shared sequence variants was likely a sequencing artifact.

Concerning this clone: Its matching antigen is unknown.

The PCR had 60 Vbeta and 13 Jbeta primers. The protocol was immunoSEQ multiplex PCR, while the TCRdb copy is restricted to in-frame clones and leaves out a portion. The sample has approximately 140,000 clones, about 79% seen once. CDR1 and CDR2 (germline): KGHSH, LQKENI. Trimming took off 2 bases at V and 7 bases at J, with 14 bases between the two ends. The CDR3 runs 15 residues. This chain links TRBV18 with TRBJ2-2; D not certain. Sequenced material: PBMCs. The sequence came from a male donor in good health and CMV-seronegative. The CDR3 region has the DNA TGTGCCAGCTCACCAGGAGAGGCTGGAAACGGGGAGCTGTTTTTT. This encodes CASSPGEAGNGELFF. The full variable domain, with the rest looked up from reference TRBV18 and TRBJ2-2, is NAGVMQNPRHLVRRRGQEARLRCSPMKGHSHVYWYRQLPEEGLKFMVYLQKENIIDESGMPKERFSAEFPKEGPSILRIQQVVRGDSAAYFCASSPGEAGNGELFFGEGSRLTVL.